This T cell receptor (beta chain) came from a study of blood T cell repertoires in COVID-19. Study information: The cDNA or gDNA used as material had been derived from T cells, B-cell-depleted T cells, or PBMCs.

The ends were cut back, 1 base at V and 1 base at J, with 13 bases in the middle. The CDR3 contains 17 residues. Germline V CDR1 and CDR2: MNHNS, SASEGT. TCRdb keeps only in-frame clones here, not all; method: immunoSEQ multiplex PCR. The sample includes 70,000 or so clones, around 80% of them seen just once. The sequence came from a man aged 45-60 years with COVID-19, enrolled during active disease. The chain recombines TRBV6-1 with TRBJ1-4; tentatively, D is TRBD1 (5 bases). Material: peripheral blood. The CDR3 sequence: CASSEVRGLGTNEKLFF. In DNA form, the CDR3 reads TGTGCCAGCAGTGAAGTTCGGGGACTCGGAACTAATGAAAAACTGTTTTTT.